This T cell receptor (beta chain) was captured by sequencing in a study of T cell changes during pregnancy in multiple sclerosis. The CDR3 extends over 15 amino acids. V dropped 3 bases and J dropped 7 bases, with 16 bases sitting between them. CDR1 and CDR2 from the germline V gene are SGHRS and YFSETQ. Assay used: immunoSEQ multiplex PCR; TCRdb lists only in-frame clones, some missing. In the table there are just under 80,000 clones, 85% to 95% of which are singletons. This chain uses TRBV5-1 with TRBJ2-2; D may be TRBD2 (7 bases). The input for sequencing was peripheral blood, taken in the first trimester of pregnancy. The receptor's source is a female donor with multiple sclerosis, enrolled in a pregnancy study. The CDR3 region has the DNA TGCGCCAGCAGCTCAACACGGGGGGCCCACGGGGAGCTGTTTTTT. Residues: CASSSTRGAHGELFF.